This TCR beta chain stems from a study of T cell responses to AZD1222 COVID-19 vaccine. TCRdb's copy holds only in-frame clones and misses some; the assay was immunoSEQ multiplex PCR. The sample lists approximately 100,000 clones; approximately 87% were seen once. This TCR derives from an adult in good health. The sequenced sample was peripheral blood, obtained on day 0 of AZD1222 vaccination.

CDR3 loop: CASRRDRNSPLHF. CDR3 nucleotides: TGTGCCAGCAGACGGGACCGGAATTCACCCCTCCACTTT. The chain is built from TRBV6-5 and TRBJ1-6; D possibly corresponds to TRBD1 (5 bases). Germline V lookup: CDR1 MNHEY, CDR2 SVGAGI. The CDR3 covers 13 residues. V dropped 6 bases and J dropped 7 bases, with 10 bases sitting between them.